These 31 T cell receptor beta chains share one sample of origin, sequenced in a study of metastatic and nonmetastatic thyroid tumors. There were no patients who had received any treatment before thyroid surgery. TCRdb re-called the PCR reads via MiXCR. Altogether roughly 40,000 clones are present, 15% to 20% being singletons, with the ten largest covering 6.2%. Sequencing used blood. The receptor source for this set is a male donor with papillary thyroid cancer or a benign thyroid nodule (not recorded which). Some clones in this sample may be carry-over from other donors' samples.

This clone was counted ten times or more. CDR3 coding DNA: TGTGCCAGCAGCCAAGATCGCGACAGGGGGCGGCCCCAGCATTTT. This encodes CASSQDRDRGRPQHF. This chain joins TRBV4-2 and TRBJ1-5; 10 nucleotides match TRBD1. In germline, CDR1 is LGHNA, CDR2 YNFKEQ. CDR3 length: 15 residues. V shed 0 bases and J 9 bases; nucleotides not matched to a gene: 5.

This clone occurred a few times. A much larger clone differs by one base, so this may be a read error. CDR3 sequence reads: CASSIATGPYEQYF. CDR3 bases: TGTGCCAGTAGTATAGCGACAGGGCCCTACGAGCAGTACTTC. The chain joins TRBV19 to TRBJ2-7; 7 bases map to TRBD1. The CDR3 has 14 amino acids. Trimming took 1 base from V and 2 from J; bases not matched to a gene: 2. The germline V gene encodes CDR1 LNHDA and CDR2 SQIVND (reference sequence).

Comment on this clone: The junction departs from germline at one end; a sequencing error may be responsible. The chain recombines TRBV5-1 with TRBJ2-7; D is unresolved. The CDR3 sequence is 13 residues long. Per the germline V gene, CDR1 is SGHRS and CDR2 is YFSETQ. The CDR3 nucleotides are TGCGCCAGCATCTTGTGGTTACGTGACGAGCAGTACTTC. This translates into CASILWLRDEQYF.

V usage is TRBV5-6 and J usage is TRBJ1-1, with 9 positions matching TRBD1. V lost 4 bases to trimming and J lost 4 bases; unmatched junction nucleotides: 8. The CDR3 is 15 residues long. From germline, CDR1 is SGHDT and CDR2 YYEEEE. The CDR3 sequence is CASSKIQGAGTEAFF. CDR3 nucleotides: TGTGCCAGCAGCAAAATACAGGGGGCGGGCACTGAAGCTTTCTTT.

This clone was detected ten times or more. V gene TRBV10-3 combines with J gene TRBJ1-1, with D maybe TRBD1 (5 bases). Per germline, CDR1 ENHRY and CDR2 SYGVKD. CDR3 length: 14 amino acids. V was clipped by 4 bases and J by 4 bases, with 13 bases between them. CDR3 sequence reads: CAISASGLGTEAFF. CDR3 bases: TGTGCCATCAGTGCTTCAGGGTTGGGCACTGAAGCTTTCTTT.

In its sample, this clone was seen many times. The rearrangement links TRBV12-3 or TRBV12-4 to TRBJ2-7; 7 bases align to TRBD1. The CDR3 loop spans 13 amino acids. Losses at the gene ends were 2 bases for V and 5 bases for J; bases not matched to a gene: 3. The CDR3 DNA sequence: TGTGCCAGCAGTTTAAGTACAGGGGACGAGCAGTACTTC. As protein: CASSLSTGDEQYF.

The rearrangement joins TRBV3-1 to TRBJ1-2; perhaps TRBD1 as D (5 bases). The CDR3 loop spans 16 amino acids. Germline CDR1 is LGHDT and CDR2 is YNNKEL (reference sequence). V lost 0 bases and J 4 bases, leaving 15 bases between the germline ends. In nucleotides, the CDR3 is TGTGCCAGCAGCCAAGATATTGGGCAGGGAGGCTATGGCTACACCTTC. This sequence encodes CASSQDIGQGGYGYTF.

This sequence joins TRBV20-1 and TRBJ2-3; 7 bases line up with TRBD2. Germline V gives CDR1 DFQATT, CDR2 SNEGSKA (reference sequence). The CDR3 extends over 16 amino acids. V dropped 2 bases and J dropped 8; count of bases not matched to a gene: 16. The CDR3 reads CSARFRASGASCTQYF. CDR3 DNA sequence: TGCAGTGCTAGATTCAGGGCTAGCGGCGCTTCGTGTACGCAGTATTTT.

On this clone: This clone may be a read error of a much larger clone one base away. V usage is TRBV4-1 and J usage is TRBJ2-2, with TRBD2 identical over 10 bases. The CDR3 is 17 amino acids. The germline CDR1 and CDR2 sequences are MGHRA and YSYEKL. CDR3 bases: TGCGCCAGCAGCCGTGAAGCGGGAGGGATGATGACCGTGGAGCTGTTTTTT. Amino acid sequence: CASSREAGGMMTVELFF.

The table lists this clone with many counts. Its ends do not fully match the called genes, so a read error is possible. The chain is built from TRBV7-3 and TRBJ2-3, with D maybe TRBD2 (5 bases). There are 15 residues in the CDR3. Germline CDR1 is SGHTA and CDR2 is FQGTGA. CDR3 sequence reads: CASSLMGSSIDTQYF. The DNA of the CDR3 is TGTGCCAGCAGCTTAATGGGTTCTAGCATAGATACGCAGTATTTT.

This clone was seen only a few times. At one end the junction does not follow the germline gene, possibly because of a read error. The V and J genes are TRBV12-3 or TRBV12-4 and TRBJ2-1; 7 bases are shared with TRBD2. There are 15 residues in the CDR3. CDR3 amino acids: CVSIRETSAYNDQFF. The DNA for the CDR3 is TGTGTCAGCATTCGAGAAACTAGCGCTTACAATGATCAGTTCTTC.

In its sample, this clone was seen many times. The chain links TRBV7-3 to TRBJ2-1; no reliable D call. Trimming left V 2 bases short and J 0 bases short, with 8 bases between. The length of the CDR3 is 15 residues. Per germline, CDR1 SGHTA and CDR2 FQGTGA. The CDR3 DNA sequence: TGTGCCAGCAGCTTACGCTGGAGCTCCTACAATGAGCAGTTCTTC. Its translation is CASSLRWSSYNEQFF.

This clone was observed at least ten times. The V call is TRBV6-1, the J call TRBJ2-3, with 11 bases fitting TRBD2. CDR1 and CDR2 from the germline V gene are MNHNS and SASEGT. V trimming: 8 bases; J trimming: 5 bases; junction bases outside the gene matches: 9. This CDR3 contains 15 residues. The CDR3 reads CASAEIAGGGDTQYF. In DNA, the CDR3 is TGTGCCAGCGCCGAGATAGCGGGGGGGGGAGATACGCAGTATTTT.

This clone was seen at least ten times. The chain is built from TRBV20-1 and TRBJ2-6; D not certain. Trimming shortened V by 5 bases and J by 0 bases, and 2 bases separated the two germline ends. Germline V gives CDR1 DFQATT, CDR2 SNEGSKA (reference sequence). The CDR3 is 12 amino acids. The CDR3 DNA reads as TGCAGTGCTGTCTCTGGGGCCAACGTCCTGACTTTC. Protein product: CSAVSGANVLTF.

The J gene is TRBJ1-3, the V gene TRBV11-2; TRBD1 might be the D (6 bases). Germline CDR1 reads SGHAT; CDR2 reads FQNNGV. Trimming took 4 bases from V and 4 from J, leaving 17 bases between them. The CDR3 loop spans 16 amino acids. For the CDR3, the DNA is TGTGCCAGCAGCTCAGGATTACAGGGTGCCGGAAACACCATATATTTT. It translates to CASSSGLQGAGNTIYF.

This clone appeared many times. J is TRBJ1-4 and V is TRBV20-1; a weak D match, TRBD1 (6 bases). Germline V gene data show CDR1 as DFQATT and CDR2 as SNEGSKA (reference sequence). This CDR3 has 14 residues. V was shortened by 5 bases and J by 7 bases, with 17 bases between the two germline ends. CDR3 loop: CSALSGGAGEKLFF. The CDR3 nucleotides are TGCAGTGCTCTATCGGGGGGCGCCGGTGAAAAACTGTTTTTT.

The CDR3 nucleotides read TGTGCCACCAGCAGAGATTATACGGGACAGAAGCACCCCAACTATTTCTACACCTTC. This translates into CATSRDYTGQKHPNYFYTF. The chain recombines TRBV15 with TRBJ1-2; 7 bases agree with TRBD1. Trimming removed 0 bases from V and 10 bases from J; junction bases left unmatched: 23. CDR3 length: 19 amino acids. The germline CDR1 and CDR2 sequences are LNHNV and YYDKDF (reference sequence).

This clone has a count of ten or more. J is TRBJ1-2 and V is TRBV20-1; 7 bases agree with TRBD1. The CDR3 spans 15 residues. The germline V gene encodes CDR1 DFQATT and CDR2 SNEGSKA (reference sequence). With 0 bases clipped from V and 3 bases from J, the junction kept 7 bases outside the gene matches. CDR3 region: CSARDYYTGDYGYTF. CDR3 nucleotide sequence: TGCAGTGCTAGAGACTACTACACAGGGGACTATGGCTACACCTTC.

This clone was seen repeatedly, ten times or more. V and J are TRBV29-1 and TRBJ1-2; 7 nucleotides match TRBD1. The J segment lost 2 bases and the V segment lost 5 bases, leaving 11 bases of the junction unmatched. The CDR3 length is 15 residues. Germline CDR1 and CDR2: SQVTM and ANQGSEA. The CDR3 is CSVPRGLDRNYGYTF. As DNA, the CDR3 is TGCAGCGTTCCAAGGGGGCTCGACAGAAACTATGGCTACACCTTC.

The J gene is TRBJ1-4, the V gene TRBV2; D is undetermined. This CDR3 spans 14 amino acids. The ends were cut back, 4 bases at V and 4 bases at J, with 10 bases in the middle. Germline loops: CDR1 SNHLY, CDR2 FYNNEI. The CDR3 reads CASSGDRVNEKLFF. The CDR3 DNA is TGTGCCAGCAGTGGCGATAGAGTTAATGAAAAACTGTTTTTT.

The chain recombines TRBV30 with TRBJ1-2, with D perhaps TRBD1 (5 bases). Trimming removed 3 bases from V and 3 bases from J, with 11 bases in between. The CDR3 consists of 13 residues. In germline, CDR1 is GTSNPN, CDR2 SVGIG (reference sequence). The CDR3 region is CAWSTGIYYGYTF. CDR3 DNA sequence: TGTGCCTGGAGCACAGGTATTTACTATGGCTACACCTTC.

CDR3 sequence (DNA): TGCGCCAGCAGCTTGGGACTACAGGTTGTAACATATACGCAGTATTTT. Translation: CASSLGLQVVTYTQYF. The V gene is TRBV5-1, the J gene TRBJ2-3; D might be TRBD1 or TRBD2, each matching 5 bases. V lost 0 bases, J lost 7 bases, and 18 bases lay in between. From germline, CDR1 is SGHRS and CDR2 YFSETQ. This CDR3 region has 16 residues.

The chain carries TRBV20-1 and TRBJ1-2; TRBD1 is a possible D gene (5 bases). Trimming took 3 bases from V and 7 from J, leaving 15 bases between them. Germline loops: CDR1 DFQATT, CDR2 SNEGSKA (reference sequence). CDR3 length equals 13 residues. CDR3 bases: TGCAGTGCTAGCGCCAGGGCCTCCGGTGGCTACACCTTC. Amino acids: CSASARASGGYTF.

This clone is medium-sized. The chain is built from TRBV11-2 and TRBJ2-7, with TRBD2 identical over 10 bases. Unmatched junction bases numbered 5, after V lost 5 bases and J lost 4 bases. Germline V gene sequence: CDR1 SGHAT, CDR2 FQNNGV. The CDR3 sequence is 14 residues long. CDR3 in DNA: TGTGCCAGCAGCGTACAAGCGGGGGGGTACGAGCAGTACTTC. It encodes CASSVQAGGYEQYF.

There are many counts of this clone. The chain carries TRBV2 and TRBJ1-2, with TRBD1 matching 10 bases. The CDR3 is 14 residues long. Unmatched junction bases numbered 4, after V lost 6 bases and J lost 3 bases. Germline assignment: CDR1 SNHLY and CDR2 FYNNEI. The CDR3 bases are TGTGCCAGCAGGACAGGGGGCGCGGACTATGGCTACACCTTC. It specifies CASRTGGADYGYTF.

This clone was recorded many times. A much larger clonotype is one base distant, so this may be a read error. This chain connects TRBV20-1 to TRBJ1-6, with a weak D call TRBD1 (5 bases). CDR3 length: 15 residues. Looked up from germline, CDR1 is DFQATT and CDR2 is SNEGSKA (reference sequence). V was shortened by 8 bases and J by 8 bases, with 22 bases between the two germline ends. The CDR3 reads CSSLEWGSGYSPLHF. The CDR3 DNA is TGCAGTTCCCTAGAGTGGGGGTCTGGTTATTCACCCCTCCACTTT.

This clone was counted many times. The rearrangement uses TRBV12-5 and TRBJ2-7; no reliable D call. Trimming stripped 2 bases from V and 4 bases from J, with 9 bases between. Germline V gene data show CDR1 as LGHNT and CDR2 as FRNRAP. This CDR3 spans 13 amino acids. The CDR3 is CASGLTARYEQYF. The DNA of the CDR3 is TGTGCTAGTGGTTTGACAGCCAGATACGAGCAGTACTTC.

Regarding this clone: Since a much larger clone is just one base distant, this may be a read error. The V call is TRBV7-9, the J call TRBJ2-3; unclear D gene. Trimming removed 2 bases from V and 4 bases from J, with 4 bases in between. CDR3 length equals 12 residues. The germline V gene encodes CDR1 SEHNR and CDR2 FQNEAQ (reference sequence). The CDR3 region has the DNA TGTGCCAGCAGCTTATCTTCAGATACGCAGTATTTT. Translated: CASSLSSDTQYF.

J is TRBJ2-1 and V is TRBV27, with a weak D call TRBD1 (6 bases). CDR1 and CDR2 (germline): MNHEY, SMNVEV (reference sequence). V was clipped by 2 bases and J by 9 bases, with 17 bases between them. This CDR3 has 15 residues. CDR3 loop: CASSLMGHGTSEQFF. In DNA, the CDR3 is TGTGCCAGCAGTTTAATGGGACATGGGACAAGTGAGCAGTTCTTC.

This clone occurred a few times. A junction boundary mismatches the germline segment, possibly from a read error. The chain links TRBV6-6 to TRBJ1-1; TRBD1 might be the D (6 bases). The CDR3 consists of 16 residues. Germline assignment: CDR1 MNHNY and CDR2 SVGAGI (reference sequence). For the CDR3, the DNA is TGTGCCGGCAGTTACGATTTGACCGGGGGCTACAATGAAGCTTTCTTT. Translated: CAGSYDLTGGYNEAFF.

This clone was observed many times. The V and J genes are TRBV20-1 and TRBJ2-1; 16 bases fit TRBD2. The V gene end was trimmed by 6 bases and the J gene end by 0 bases; junction bases not matched to a gene: 5. The CDR3 contains 17 residues. Germline assignment: CDR1 DFQATT and CDR2 SNEGSKA (reference sequence). CDR3 amino acids: CSAPGLAGGSSYNEQFF. DNA of the CDR3: TGCAGTGCCCCGGGACTAGCGGGGGGGAGCTCCTACAATGAGCAGTTCTTC.